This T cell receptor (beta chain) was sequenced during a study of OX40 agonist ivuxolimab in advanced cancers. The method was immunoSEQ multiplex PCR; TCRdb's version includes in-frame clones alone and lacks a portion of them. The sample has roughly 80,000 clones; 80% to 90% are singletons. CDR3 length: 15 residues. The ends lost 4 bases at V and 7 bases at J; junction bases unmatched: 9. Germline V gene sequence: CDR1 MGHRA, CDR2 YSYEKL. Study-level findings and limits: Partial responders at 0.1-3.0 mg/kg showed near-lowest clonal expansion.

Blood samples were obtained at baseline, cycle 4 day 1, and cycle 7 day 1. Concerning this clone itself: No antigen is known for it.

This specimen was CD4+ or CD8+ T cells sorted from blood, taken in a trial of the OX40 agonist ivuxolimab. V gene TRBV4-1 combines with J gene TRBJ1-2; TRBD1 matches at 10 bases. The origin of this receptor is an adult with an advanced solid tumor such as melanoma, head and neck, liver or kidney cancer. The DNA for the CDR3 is TGCGCCAGCAGCCCGGGCGGGACAGGGGCTGGTGGCTACACCTTC. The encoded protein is CASSPGGTGAGGYTF.